This passage covers 4 T cell receptor beta chains from one sample sequenced in a study of human T cells and chemical hapten exposure. TCRdb itself ran the RACE reads through MiXCR, one entry per CDR3 protein. The repertoire holds fewer than 55,000 distinct CDR3 sequences, with approximately 9.9% as singletons. The time point is: patch test 3, about 24 weeks after DPC sensitization. As to treatment: therapeutic diphenylcyclopropenone sensitization with weekly scalp DPC. Material: whole blood, obtained in connection with sensitization to the hapten diphenylcyclopropenone (DPC). These receptors were obtained from a middle-aged woman with alopecia areata. Some clones in this sample may be carry-over from other donors' samples.

This chain uses TRBV18 with TRBJ1-1; maybe TRBD1 (6 bases). This CDR3 is 15 amino acids long. V was pared by 3 bases and J by 0 bases, with 11 bases between. The V gene's germline CDR1 is KGHSH and CDR2 LQKENI. The CDR3 DNA reads TGTGCCAGCTCACCCCGGGACAACATGAACACTGAAGCTTTCTTT. Its protein is CASSPRDNMNTEAFF.

As to this clonotype: The junction departs from germline at one end; a sequencing error may be responsible. The chain carries TRBV6-5 and TRBJ1-4; 7 nucleotides line up with TRBD1. In germline, CDR1 is MNHEY, CDR2 SVGAGI. CDR3 length: 14 amino acids. CDR3 protein: CASSRDRAKEKLFF. CDR3 nucleotides: TGTGCCAGCAGTCGCGACAGGGCTAAAGAAAAACTGTTTTTT.

The chain recombines TRBV28 with TRBJ2-5; D is unresolved. Germline V CDR1 and CDR2: MDHEN, SYDVKM. Deletions cut 7 bases from V and 5 bases from J, with 11 bases between. The CDR3 length is 12 residues. CDR3 in amino acids: CASTPHGETQYF. As DNA, the CDR3 is TGTGCCAGCACCCCTCACGGGGAGACCCAGTACTTC.

This clonotype has at least ten counts. This chain links TRBV11-2 with TRBJ1-1; perhaps TRBD1 as D (5 bases). V dropped 8 bases and J dropped 4 bases, with 14 bases sitting between them. Germline CDR1 SGHAT, CDR2 FQNNGV. The CDR3 runs 13 residues. The CDR3 DNA reads as TGTGCCAGCCGTCCCGGGGGACGCACTGAAGCTTTCTTT. It yields the protein CASRPGGRTEAFF.